Described below is a single TCR beta chain sequence and its context. Sequencing was performed with immunoSEQ multiplex PCR; in TCRdb, only in-frame clones are kept and a portion is missing. Of about 75,000 clones listed, approximately 80% are singletons. The sample comes from a study of T cell clones after liver transplantation. The wider study: TCRbeta sequencing after a pre-transplant mixed lymphocyte reaction identified graft-donor-reactive clones, later tracked in post-transplant blood. Third-party-reactive TCRbeta sequences from pre-transplant mixed lymphocyte reactions served as antigen-independent comparators.

The TCR was taken from a human patient who received a liver transplant. The T cells may come from the graft donor. The source material was CD4+ T cells from blood, sampled around 50 months after liver transplant.

CDR3 sequence reads: CASSLSSAGNTGELFF. CDR3 nucleotides: TGTGCCAGCAGCTTATCGAGCGCGGGGAACACCGGGGAGCTGTTTTTT. This sequence joins TRBV11-2 and TRBJ2-2, with a tentative D call TRBD2 (5 bases). In germline, CDR1 is SGHAT, CDR2 FQNNGV. The germline V and J ends were trimmed by 2 bases and 1 base, with 11 bases remaining between them. The CDR3 covers 16 residues.